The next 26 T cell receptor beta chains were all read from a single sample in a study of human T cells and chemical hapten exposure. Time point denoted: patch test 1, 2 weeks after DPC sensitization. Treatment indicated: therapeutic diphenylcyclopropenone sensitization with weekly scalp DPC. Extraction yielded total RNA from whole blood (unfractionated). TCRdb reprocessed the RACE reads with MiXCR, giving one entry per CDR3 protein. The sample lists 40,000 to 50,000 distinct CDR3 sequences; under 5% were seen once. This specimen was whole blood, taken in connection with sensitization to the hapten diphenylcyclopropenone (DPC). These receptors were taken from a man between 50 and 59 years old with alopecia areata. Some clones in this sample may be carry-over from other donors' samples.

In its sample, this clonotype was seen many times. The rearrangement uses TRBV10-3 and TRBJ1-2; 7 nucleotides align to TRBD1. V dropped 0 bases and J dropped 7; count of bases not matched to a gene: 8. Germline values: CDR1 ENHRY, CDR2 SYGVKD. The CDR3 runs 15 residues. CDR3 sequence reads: CAISESRGQAFGYTF. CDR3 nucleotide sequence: TGTGCCATCAGTGAGTCCCGAGGACAGGCTTTTGGCTACACCTTC.

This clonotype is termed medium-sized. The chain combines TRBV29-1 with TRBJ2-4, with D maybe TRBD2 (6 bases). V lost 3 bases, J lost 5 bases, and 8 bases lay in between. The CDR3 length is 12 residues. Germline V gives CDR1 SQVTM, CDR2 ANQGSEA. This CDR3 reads CSVDGGENIQYF. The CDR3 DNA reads TGCAGCGTTGATGGCGGGGAAAACATTCAGTACTTC.

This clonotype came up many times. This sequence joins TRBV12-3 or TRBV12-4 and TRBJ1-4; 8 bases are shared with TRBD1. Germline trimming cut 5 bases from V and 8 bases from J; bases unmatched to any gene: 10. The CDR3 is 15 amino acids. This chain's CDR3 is CASSPPTGASEKLFF. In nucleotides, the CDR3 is TGTGCCAGCAGTCCCCCGACAGGGGCATCGGAAAAACTGTTTTTT.

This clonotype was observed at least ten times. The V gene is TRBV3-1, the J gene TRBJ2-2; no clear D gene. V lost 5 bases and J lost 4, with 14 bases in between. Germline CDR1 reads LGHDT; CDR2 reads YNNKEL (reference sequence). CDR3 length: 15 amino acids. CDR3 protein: CASSSRTRFTGELFF. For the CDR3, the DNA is TGTGCCAGCAGCTCCCGGACGAGATTCACCGGGGAGCTGTTTTTT.

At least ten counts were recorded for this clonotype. The DNA for the CDR3 is TGTGCCAGCAGTGACAGGGATAATCAGCCCCAGCATTTT. This encodes CASSDRDNQPQHF. The chain couples TRBV28 to TRBJ1-5; the match to TRBD1 covers 7 bases. The germline gives CDR1 MDHEN, CDR2 SYDVKM. The CDR3 length is 13 residues. V was pared by 5 bases and J by 4 bases, with 2 bases of the junction left unmatched.

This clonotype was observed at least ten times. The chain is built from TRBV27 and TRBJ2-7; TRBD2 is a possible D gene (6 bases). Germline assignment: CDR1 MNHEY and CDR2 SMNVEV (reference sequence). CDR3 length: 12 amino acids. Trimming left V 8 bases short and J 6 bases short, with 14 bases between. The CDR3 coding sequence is TGTGCCAGCGGCTGGGAGGCGGGCGAGCAGTACTTC. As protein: CASGWEAGEQYF.

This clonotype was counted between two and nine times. CDR3 bases: TGTGCCAGCAGCCCCGTGACGGGCTATGGCTACACCTTC. Amino acid sequence: CASSPVTGYGYTF. The gene calls are TRBV6-5 and TRBJ1-2; D is ambiguous. There are 13 residues in the CDR3. The V end was cut by 6 bases, the J end by 4 bases, with 12 bases between. Germline CDR1 is MNHEY and CDR2 is SVGAGI.

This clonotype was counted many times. The CDR3 here is CSVEETPGAFF. CDR3 nucleotides: TGCAGCGTTGAAGAAACCCCCGGGGCTTTCTTT. The V gene is TRBV29-1, the J gene TRBJ1-1; no firm D call. Trimming left V 0 bases short and J 11 bases short, with 10 bases between. The CDR3 is 11 amino acids. Germline-derived CDR1 and CDR2 are SQVTM and ANQGSEA.

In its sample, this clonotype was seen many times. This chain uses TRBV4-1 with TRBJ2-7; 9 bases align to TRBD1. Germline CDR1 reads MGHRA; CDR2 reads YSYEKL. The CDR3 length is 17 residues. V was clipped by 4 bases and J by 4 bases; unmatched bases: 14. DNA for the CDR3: TGCGCCAGCAGCCTCCCACCCACCGGGACAGGGATTTACGAGCAGTACTTC. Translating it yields CASSLPPTGTGIYEQYF.

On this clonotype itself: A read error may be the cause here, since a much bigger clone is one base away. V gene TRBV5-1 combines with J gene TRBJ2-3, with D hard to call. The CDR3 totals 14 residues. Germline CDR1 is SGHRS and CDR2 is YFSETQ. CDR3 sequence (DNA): TGCGCCATCAGCTTGTTGGGATTCCCAGATACGCAGTATTTT. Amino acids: CAISLLGFPDTQYF.

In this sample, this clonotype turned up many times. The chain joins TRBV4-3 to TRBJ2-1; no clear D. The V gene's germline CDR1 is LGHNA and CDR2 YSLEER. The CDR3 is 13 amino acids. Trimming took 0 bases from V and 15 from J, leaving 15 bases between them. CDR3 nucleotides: TGCGCCAGCAGCCAAGATCAAAGGACCCAATCGTTCTTC. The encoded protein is CASSQDQRTQSFF.

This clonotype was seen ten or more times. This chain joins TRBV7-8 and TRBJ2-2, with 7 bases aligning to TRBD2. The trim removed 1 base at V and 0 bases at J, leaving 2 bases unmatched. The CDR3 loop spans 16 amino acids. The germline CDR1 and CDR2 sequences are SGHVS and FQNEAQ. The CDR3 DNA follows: TGTGCCAGCAGCTTAGAGAGCGGGACGAACACCGGGGAGCTGTTTTTT. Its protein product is CASSLESGTNTGELFF. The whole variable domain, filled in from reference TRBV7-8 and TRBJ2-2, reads GAGVSQSPRYKVAKRGQDVALRCDPISGHVSLFWYQQALGQGPEFLTYFQNEAQLDKSGLPSDRFFAERPEGSVSTLKIQRTQQEDSAVYLCASSLESGTNTGELFFGEGSRLTVL.

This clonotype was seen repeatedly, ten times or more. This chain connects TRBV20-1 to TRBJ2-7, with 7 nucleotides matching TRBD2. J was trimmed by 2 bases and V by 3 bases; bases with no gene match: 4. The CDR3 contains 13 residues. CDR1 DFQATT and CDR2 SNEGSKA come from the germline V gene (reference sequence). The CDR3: CSASQAGAYEQYF. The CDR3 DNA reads TGCAGTGCTAGTCAGGCGGGGGCCTACGAGCAGTACTTC.

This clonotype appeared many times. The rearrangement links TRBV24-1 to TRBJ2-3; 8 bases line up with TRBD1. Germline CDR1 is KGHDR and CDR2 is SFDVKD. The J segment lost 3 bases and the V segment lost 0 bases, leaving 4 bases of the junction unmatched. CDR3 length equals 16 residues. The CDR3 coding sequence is TGTGCCACCAGTGATTTGCTGCAGGGGGCAACAGATACGCAGTATTTT. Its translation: CATSDLLQGATDTQYF.

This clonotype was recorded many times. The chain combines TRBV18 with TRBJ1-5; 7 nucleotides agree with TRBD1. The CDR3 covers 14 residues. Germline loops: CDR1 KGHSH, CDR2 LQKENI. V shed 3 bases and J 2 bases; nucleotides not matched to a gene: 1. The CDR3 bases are TGTGCCAGCTCACCGGGGACAGGCAATCAGCCCCAGCATTTT. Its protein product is CASSPGTGNQPQHF.

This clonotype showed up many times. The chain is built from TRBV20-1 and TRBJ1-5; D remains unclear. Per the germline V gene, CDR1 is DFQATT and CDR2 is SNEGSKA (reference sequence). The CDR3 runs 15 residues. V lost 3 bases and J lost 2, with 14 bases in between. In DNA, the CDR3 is TGCAGTGCTAGTACGGGATCTTTGGGCAATCAGCCCCAGCATTTT. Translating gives CSASTGSLGNQPQHF.

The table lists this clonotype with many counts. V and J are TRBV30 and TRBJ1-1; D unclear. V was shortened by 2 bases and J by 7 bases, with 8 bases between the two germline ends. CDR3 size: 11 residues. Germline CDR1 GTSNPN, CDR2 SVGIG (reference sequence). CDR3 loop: CAWSQWGEAFF. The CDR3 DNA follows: TGTGCCTGGAGTCAATGGGGTGAAGCTTTCTTT.

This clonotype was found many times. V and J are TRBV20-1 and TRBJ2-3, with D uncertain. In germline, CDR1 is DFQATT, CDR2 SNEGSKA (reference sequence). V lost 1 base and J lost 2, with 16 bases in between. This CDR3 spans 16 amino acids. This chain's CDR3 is CSARGVENEPTDTQYF. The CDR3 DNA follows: TGCAGTGCTAGAGGGGTGGAGAACGAACCCACAGATACGCAGTATTTT.

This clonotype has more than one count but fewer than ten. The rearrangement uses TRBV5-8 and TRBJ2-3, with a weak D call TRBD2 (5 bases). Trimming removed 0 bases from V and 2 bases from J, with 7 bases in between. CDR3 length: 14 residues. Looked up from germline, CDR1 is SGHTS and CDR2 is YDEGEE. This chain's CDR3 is CASSLAGVTDTQYF. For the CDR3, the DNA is TGTGCCAGCAGCTTGGCCGGGGTCACAGATACGCAGTATTTT.

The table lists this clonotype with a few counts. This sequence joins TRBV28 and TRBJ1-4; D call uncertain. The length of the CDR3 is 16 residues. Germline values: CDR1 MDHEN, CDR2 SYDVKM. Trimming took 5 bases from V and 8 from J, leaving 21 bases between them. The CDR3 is CASSIGRFISTEKLFF. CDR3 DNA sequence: TGTGCCAGCAGTATCGGACGCTTTATAAGTACCGAAAAACTGTTTTTT.

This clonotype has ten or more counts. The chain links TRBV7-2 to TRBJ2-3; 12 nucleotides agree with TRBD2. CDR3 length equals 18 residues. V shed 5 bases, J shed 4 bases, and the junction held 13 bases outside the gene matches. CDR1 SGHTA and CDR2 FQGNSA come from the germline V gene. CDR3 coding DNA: TGTGCCAGCAGCGAAACGGGCGGACTAGCGGGAAGCCCAGATACGCAGTATTTT. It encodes CASSETGGLAGSPDTQYF.

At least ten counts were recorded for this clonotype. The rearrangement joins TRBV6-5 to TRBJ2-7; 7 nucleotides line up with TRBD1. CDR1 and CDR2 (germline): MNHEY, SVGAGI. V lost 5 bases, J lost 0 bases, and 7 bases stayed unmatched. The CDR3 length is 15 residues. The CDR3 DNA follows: TGTGCCAGCAGTACTGGGAGACAGGGCTCCTACGAGCAGTACTTC. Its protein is CASSTGRQGSYEQYF.

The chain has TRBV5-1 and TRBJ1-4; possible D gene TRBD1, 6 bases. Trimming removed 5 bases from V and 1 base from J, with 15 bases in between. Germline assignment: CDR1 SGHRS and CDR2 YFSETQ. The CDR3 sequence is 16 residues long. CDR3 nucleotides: TGCGCCAGCAGTTCGGCTCCACAGGGAACTAATGAAAAACTGTTTTTT. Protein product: CASSSAPQGTNEKLFF.

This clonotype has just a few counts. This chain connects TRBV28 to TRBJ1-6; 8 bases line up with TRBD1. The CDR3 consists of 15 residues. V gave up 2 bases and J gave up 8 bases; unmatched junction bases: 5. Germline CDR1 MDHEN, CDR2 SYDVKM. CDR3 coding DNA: TGTGCCAGCAGTTTACCCCTGACAGGGGATTCACCCCTCCACTTT. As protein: CASSLPLTGDSPLHF. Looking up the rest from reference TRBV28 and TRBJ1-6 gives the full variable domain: DVKVTQSSRYLVKRTGEKVFLECVQDMDHENMFWYRQDPGLGLRLIYFSYDVKMKEKGDIPEGYSVSREKKERFSLILESASTNQTSMYLCASSLPLTGDSPLHFGNGTRLTVT.

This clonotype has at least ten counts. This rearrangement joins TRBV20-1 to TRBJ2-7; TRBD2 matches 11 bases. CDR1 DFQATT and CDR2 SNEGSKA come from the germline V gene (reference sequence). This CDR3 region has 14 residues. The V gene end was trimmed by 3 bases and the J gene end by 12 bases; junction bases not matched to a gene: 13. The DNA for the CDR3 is TGCAGTGCTAGCACGGGACTAGCGGATTCACCCCGGTACTTC. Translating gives CSASTGLADSPRYF.

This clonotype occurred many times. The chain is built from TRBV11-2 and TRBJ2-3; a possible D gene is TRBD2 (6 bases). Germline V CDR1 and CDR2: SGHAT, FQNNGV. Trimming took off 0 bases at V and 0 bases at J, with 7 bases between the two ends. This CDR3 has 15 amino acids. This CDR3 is CASSLDSGSTDTQYF. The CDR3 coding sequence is TGTGCCAGCAGCTTAGATAGCGGAAGCACAGATACGCAGTATTTT.